This T cell receptor beta chain was observed in a study of tumor-infiltrating lymphocytes in localized non-small cell lung cancer. The method was immunoSEQ multiplex PCR; TCRdb's version includes in-frame clones alone and lacks a portion of them. The repertoire has about 11,000 clones, around 85% of them found once; the top ten carry over 7.5%. Study outcomes and limitations: Not all patients were TCR sequenced, owing to tissue quantity. No T-cell fraction difference was seen between IM1 and IM2 tumors. Tumors had more T cell infiltration than uninvolved lung, per TCRbeta sequencing and CD3 counts.

A word on this clone: Its matching antigen is unknown.

The CDR3 length is 18 residues. V lost 4 bases to trimming and J lost 7 bases, with 26 bases between them. Germline CDR1 GTSNPN, CDR2 SVGIG (reference sequence). Sequencing was performed on uninvolved lung tissue not adjacent to the tumor. The chain couples TRBV30 to TRBJ1-6; D is perhaps TRBD1 (5 bases). The origin of this receptor is a human donor with non-small cell lung cancer. CDR3 sequence reads: CAWNRRVSGGSGNSPLHF. CDR3 nucleotides: TGTGCCTGGAACCGCCGGGTATCGGGGGGGTCAGGGAATTCACCCCTCCACTTT.